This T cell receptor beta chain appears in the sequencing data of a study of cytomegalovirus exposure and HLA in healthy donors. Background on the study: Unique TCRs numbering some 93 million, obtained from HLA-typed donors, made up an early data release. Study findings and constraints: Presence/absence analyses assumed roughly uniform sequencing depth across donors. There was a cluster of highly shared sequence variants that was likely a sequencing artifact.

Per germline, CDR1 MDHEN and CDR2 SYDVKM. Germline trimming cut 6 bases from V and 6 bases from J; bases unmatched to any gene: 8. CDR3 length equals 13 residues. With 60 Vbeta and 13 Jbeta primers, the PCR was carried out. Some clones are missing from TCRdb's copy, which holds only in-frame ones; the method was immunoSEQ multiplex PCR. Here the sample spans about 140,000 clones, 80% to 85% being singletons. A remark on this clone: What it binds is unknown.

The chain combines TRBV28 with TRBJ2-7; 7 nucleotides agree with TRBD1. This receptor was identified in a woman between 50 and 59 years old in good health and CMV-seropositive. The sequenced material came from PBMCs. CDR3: CASSLQGFGEQYF. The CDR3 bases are TGTGCCAGCAGCCTACAGGGGTTTGGCGAGCAGTACTTC.